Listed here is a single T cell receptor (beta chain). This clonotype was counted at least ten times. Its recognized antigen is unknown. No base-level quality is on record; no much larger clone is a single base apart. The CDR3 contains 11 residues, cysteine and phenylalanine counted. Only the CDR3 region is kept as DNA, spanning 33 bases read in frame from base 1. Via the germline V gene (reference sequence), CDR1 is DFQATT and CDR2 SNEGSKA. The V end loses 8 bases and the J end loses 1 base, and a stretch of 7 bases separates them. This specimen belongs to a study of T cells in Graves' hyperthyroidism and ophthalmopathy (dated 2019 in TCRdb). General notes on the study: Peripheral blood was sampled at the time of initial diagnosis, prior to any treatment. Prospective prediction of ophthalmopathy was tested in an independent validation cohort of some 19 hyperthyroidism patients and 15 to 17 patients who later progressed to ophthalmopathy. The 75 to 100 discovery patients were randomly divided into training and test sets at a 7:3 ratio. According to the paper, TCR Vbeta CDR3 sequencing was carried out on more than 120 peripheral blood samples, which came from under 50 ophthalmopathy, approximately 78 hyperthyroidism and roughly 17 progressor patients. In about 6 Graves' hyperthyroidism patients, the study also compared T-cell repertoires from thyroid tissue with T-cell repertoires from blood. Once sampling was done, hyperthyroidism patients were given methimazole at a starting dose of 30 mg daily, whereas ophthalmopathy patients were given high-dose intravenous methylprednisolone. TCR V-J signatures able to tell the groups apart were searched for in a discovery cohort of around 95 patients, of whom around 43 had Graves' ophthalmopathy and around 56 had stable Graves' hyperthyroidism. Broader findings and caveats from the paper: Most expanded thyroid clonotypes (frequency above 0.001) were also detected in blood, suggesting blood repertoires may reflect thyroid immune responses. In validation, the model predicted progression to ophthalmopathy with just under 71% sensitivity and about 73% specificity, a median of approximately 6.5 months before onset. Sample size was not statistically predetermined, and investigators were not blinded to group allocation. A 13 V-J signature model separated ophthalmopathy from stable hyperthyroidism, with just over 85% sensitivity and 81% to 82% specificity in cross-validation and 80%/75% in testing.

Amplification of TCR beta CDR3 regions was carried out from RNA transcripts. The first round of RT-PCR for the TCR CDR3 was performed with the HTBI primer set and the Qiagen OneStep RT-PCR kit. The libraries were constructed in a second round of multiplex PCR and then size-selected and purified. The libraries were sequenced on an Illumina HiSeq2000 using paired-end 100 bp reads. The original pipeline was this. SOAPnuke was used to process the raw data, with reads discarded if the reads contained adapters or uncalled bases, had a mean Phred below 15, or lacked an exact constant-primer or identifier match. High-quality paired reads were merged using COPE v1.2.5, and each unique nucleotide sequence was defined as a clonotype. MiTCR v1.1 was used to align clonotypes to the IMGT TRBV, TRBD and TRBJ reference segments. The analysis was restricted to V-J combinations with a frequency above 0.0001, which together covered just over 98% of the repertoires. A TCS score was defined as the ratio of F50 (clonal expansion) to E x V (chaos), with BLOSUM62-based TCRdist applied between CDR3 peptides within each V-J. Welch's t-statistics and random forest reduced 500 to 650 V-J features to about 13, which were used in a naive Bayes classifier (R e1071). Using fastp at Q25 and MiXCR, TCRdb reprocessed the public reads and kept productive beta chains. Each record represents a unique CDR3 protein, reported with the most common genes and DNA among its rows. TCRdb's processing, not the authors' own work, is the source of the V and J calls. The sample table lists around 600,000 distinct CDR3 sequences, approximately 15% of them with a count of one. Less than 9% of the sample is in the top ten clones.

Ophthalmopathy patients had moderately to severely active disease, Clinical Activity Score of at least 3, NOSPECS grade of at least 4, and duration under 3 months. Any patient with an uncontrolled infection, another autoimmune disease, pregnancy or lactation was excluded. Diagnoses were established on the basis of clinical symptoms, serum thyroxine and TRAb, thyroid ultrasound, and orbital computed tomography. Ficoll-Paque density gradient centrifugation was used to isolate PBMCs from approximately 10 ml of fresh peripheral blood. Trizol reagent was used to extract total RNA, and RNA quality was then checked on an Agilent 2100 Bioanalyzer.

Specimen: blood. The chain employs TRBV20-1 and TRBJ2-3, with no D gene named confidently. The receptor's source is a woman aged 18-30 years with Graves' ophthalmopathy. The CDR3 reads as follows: CSTTGTDTQYF. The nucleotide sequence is TGCAGTACGACTGGCACAGATACGCAGTATTTT.